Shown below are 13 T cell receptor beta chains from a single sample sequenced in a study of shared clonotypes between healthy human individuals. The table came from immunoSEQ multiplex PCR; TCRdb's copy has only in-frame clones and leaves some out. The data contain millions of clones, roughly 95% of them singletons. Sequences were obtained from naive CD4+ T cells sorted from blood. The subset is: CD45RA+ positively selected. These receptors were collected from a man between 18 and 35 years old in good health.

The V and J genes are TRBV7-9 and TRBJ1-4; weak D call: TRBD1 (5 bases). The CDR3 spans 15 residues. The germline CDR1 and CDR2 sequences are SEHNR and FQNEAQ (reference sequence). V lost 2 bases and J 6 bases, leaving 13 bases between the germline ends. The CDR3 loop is CASSLYSGTDEKLFF. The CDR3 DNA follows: TGTGCCAGCAGCTTATATTCAGGGACGGATGAAAAACTGTTTTTT.

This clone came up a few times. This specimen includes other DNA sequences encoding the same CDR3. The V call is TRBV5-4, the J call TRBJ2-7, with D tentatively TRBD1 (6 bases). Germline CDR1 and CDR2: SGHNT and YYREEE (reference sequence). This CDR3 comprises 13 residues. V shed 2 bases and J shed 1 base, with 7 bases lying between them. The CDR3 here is CASSLQGSYEQYF. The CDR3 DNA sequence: TGTGCCAGCAGCTTACAGGGATCCTACGAGCAGTACTTC.

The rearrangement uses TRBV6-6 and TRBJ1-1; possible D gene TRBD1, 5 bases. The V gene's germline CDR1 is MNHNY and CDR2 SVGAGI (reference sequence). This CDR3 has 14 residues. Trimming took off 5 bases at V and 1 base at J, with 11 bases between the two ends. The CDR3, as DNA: TGTGCCAGCAGTGCCGGGGGTGGGAACACTGAAGCTTTCTTT. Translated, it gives CASSAGGGNTEAFF.

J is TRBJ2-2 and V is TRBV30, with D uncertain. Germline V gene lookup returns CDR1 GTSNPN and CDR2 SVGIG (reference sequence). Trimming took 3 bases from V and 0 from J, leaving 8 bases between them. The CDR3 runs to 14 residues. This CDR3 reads CAWRLSANTGELFF. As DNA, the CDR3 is TGTGCCTGGAGACTTTCTGCGAACACCGGGGAGCTGTTTTTT.

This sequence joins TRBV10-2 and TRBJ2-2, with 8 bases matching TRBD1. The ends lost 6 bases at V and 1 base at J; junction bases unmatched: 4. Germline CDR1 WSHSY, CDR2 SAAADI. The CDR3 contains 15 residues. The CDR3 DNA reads TGCGCCAGCAGAGGACAGGGATTGAACACCGGGGAGCTGTTTTTT. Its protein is CASRGQGLNTGELFF.

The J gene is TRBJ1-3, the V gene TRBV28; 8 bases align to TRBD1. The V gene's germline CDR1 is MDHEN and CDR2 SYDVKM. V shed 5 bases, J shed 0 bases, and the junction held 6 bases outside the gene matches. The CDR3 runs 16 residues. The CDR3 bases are TGTGCCAGCAGTGGGGACAGGACCTACTCTGGAAACACCATATATTTT. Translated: CASSGDRTYSGNTIYF. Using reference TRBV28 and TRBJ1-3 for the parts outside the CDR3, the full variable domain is DVKVTQSSRYLVKRTGEKVFLECVQDMDHENMFWYRQDPGLGLRLIYFSYDVKMKEKGDIPEGYSVSREKKERFSLILESASTNQTSMYLCASSGDRTYSGNTIYFGEGSWLTVV.

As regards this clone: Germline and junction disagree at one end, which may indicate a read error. CDR3 in DNA: TGTGCCAGCAGCCCACGGGACATAGTATCTTATGGCTTCACCTTC. Translation: CASSPRDIVSYGFTF. The V call is TRBV6-5, the J call TRBJ1-2, with D perhaps TRBD1 (6 bases). Looked up from germline, CDR1 is MNHEY and CDR2 is SVGAGI. The CDR3 extends over 15 amino acids.

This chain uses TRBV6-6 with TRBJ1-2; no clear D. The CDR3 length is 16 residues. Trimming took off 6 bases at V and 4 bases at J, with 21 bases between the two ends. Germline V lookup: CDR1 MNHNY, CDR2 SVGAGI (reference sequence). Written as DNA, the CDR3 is TGTGCCAGCAGCCCGTCCGGGGAGAACGGAGGCTATGGCTACACCTTC. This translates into CASSPSGENGGYGYTF.

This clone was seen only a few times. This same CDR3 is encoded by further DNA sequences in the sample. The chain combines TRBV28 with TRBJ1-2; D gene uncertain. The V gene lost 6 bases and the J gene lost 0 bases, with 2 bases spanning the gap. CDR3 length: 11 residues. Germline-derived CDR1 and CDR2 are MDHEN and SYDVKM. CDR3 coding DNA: TGTGCCAGCAGGACTAACTATGGCTACACCTTC. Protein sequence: CASRTNYGYTF.

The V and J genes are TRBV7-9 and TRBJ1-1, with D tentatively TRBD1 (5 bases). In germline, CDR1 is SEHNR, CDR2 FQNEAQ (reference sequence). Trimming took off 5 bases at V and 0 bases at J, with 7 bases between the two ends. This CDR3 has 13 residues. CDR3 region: CASSRGLNTEAFF. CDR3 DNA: TGTGCCAGCAGCAGGGGATTGAACACTGAAGCTTTCTTT.

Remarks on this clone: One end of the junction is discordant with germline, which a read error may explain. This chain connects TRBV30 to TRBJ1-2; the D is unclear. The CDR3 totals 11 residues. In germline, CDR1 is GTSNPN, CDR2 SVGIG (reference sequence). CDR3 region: CSGARIYGYTF. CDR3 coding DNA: TGCTCCGGAGCCCGGATCTATGGCTACACCTTC.

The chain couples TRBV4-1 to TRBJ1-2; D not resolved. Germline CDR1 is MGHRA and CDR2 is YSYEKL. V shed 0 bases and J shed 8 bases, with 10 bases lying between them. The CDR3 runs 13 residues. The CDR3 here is CASSQDPGGGYTF. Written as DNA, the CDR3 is TGCGCCAGCAGCCAAGATCCAGGAGGAGGCTACACCTTC.

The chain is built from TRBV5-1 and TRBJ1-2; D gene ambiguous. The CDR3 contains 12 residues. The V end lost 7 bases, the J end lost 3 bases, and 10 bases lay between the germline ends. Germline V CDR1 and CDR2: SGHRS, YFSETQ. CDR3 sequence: CASGGQDYGYTF. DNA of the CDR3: TGCGCCAGCGGCGGGCAGGACTATGGCTACACCTTC.